A selection of T cell receptor beta chains follows, all from one sample in a study of blood T cell repertoires in COVID-19. Profiling relied on immunoSEQ multiplex PCR, and the TCRdb table lists in-frame clones only, not all of them. The sample consists of around 68,000 clones, 88% of them appearing once. Sequencing used peripheral blood. Source of these receptors: a human donor in a cohort sampled during active COVID-19. Both conserved end residues are part of each CDR3. A D gene is named only where the DNA matches it firmly.

j_call v_call cdr3_length d_call cdr3_nt cdr3_aa
TRBJ2-3 TRBV6-2/TRBV6-3 16 TRBD1 TGTGCCAGCAGTGCACGGACAGGGAGGTTTGAAGATACGCAGTATTTT CASSARTGRFEDTQYF
TRBJ1-1 TRBV28 14 TRBD1 TGTGCCAGCAGTCCGGACAGGCTATTCACTGAAGCTTTCTTT CASSPDRLFTEAFF
TRBJ1-3 TRBV5-1 11 - TGCGCCAGCAGCTTGGGACAGGTCTTGTATTTT CASSLGQVLYF
TRBJ1-1 TRBV3-1/TRBV3-2 14 TRBD1 TGTGCCAGCAGCTTACGGACAGGGGTCACTGAAGCTTTCTTT CASSLRTGVTEAFF
TRBJ1-4 TRBV5-1 14 - TGCGCCACCAGCCGGGGGACCCGAAATGAAAAACTGTTTTTT CATSRGTRNEKLFF
TRBJ2-5 TRBV3-1/TRBV3-2 16 - TGTGCCAGCAGCCAACAGCGGTCTAGGTGGCAAGAGACCCAGTACTTC CASSQQRSRWQETQYF
TRBJ1-3 TRBV7-9 16 TRBD1 TGTGCCAGCAGCTTAGCCGGGACAGGGACGAGAAACACCATATATTTT CASSLAGTGTRNTIYF
TRBJ1-5 TRBV28 11 - TGTGCCAGCAGTTTTCTCCGGGAAGTTAAATTT CASSFLREVKF
TRBJ1-2 TRBV30 15 TRBD1 TGTGCCTGGAGTGTACGGGGGACAGGGGTCTATGGCTACACCTTC CAWSVRGTGVYGYTF
TRBJ1-2 TRBV27 14 TRBD1 TGTGCCAGCGGCAACCGGGACAGGGTTTACGGCTACACCTTC CASGNRDRVYGYTF
TRBJ1-1 TRBV18 14 - TGTGCCAGCTCACCAGGGGGGATGAACACTGAAGCTTTCTTT CASSPGGMNTEAFF
TRBJ1-2 TRBV28 11 - TGTGCCAGCAGTGCGGGAGGGGGCTACACCTTC CASSAGGGYTF
TRBJ2-2 TRBV11-2 17 TRBD1 TGTGCCAGCAGCGACTCGACAGGGCGTGCAGCCACCGGGGAGCTGTTTTTT CASSDSTGRAATGELFF
TRBJ2-2 TRBV28 16 - TGTGCCAGCAGTTTAGGAGCAGTACCGAACACCGGGGAGCTGTTTTTT CASSLGAVPNTGELFF
TRBJ1-2 TRBV18 18 TRBD1 TGTGCCAGCTCACGCCAAAGCCCGACAGGGGGTACGAACTATGGCTACACCTTC CASSRQSPTGGTNYGYTF
TRBJ1-5 TRBV4-1 15 TRBD1 TGCGCCAGCAGCCAAACCGGGACAGGGACTCAGCCCCAGCATTTT CASSQTGTGTQPQHF
TRBJ1-3 TRBV7-2 13 - TGTGCCAGCAGCCAGTCCTCTGGAAACACCATATATTTT CASSQSSGNTIYF
TRBJ2-7 TRBV27 13 TRBD2 TGTGCCACTCGAGAAGGTGCGGGAGCCGAGCAGTACTTC CATREGAGAEQYF
TRBJ2-4 TRBV7-2 15 - TGTGCCAGCAACCAACCACAGCTAGCCAAAAACATTCAGTACTTC CASNQPQLAKNIQYF
TRBJ2-7 TRBV7-9 15 TRBD1 TGTGCCAGCAGCTTATTTCGGGACAGAGGAAACGAGCAGTACTTC CASSLFRDRGNEQYF
TRBJ1-4 TRBV5-1 14 TRBD1 TGCGCCAGCAGCAACCGGGACAGGGATGAAAAACTGTTTTTT CASSNRDRDEKLFF
TRBJ1-6 TRBV14 13 - TGTGCCAGCAGCCAAGAAGCAAGTTCACCCCTCCACTTT CASSQEASSPLHF
TRBJ1-6 TRBV10-2 15 TRBD1 TGCGCCAGCAGCTCGGGGCAGGGGGCAGGATCACCCCTCCACTTT CASSSGQGAGSPLHF